The 10 T cell receptor beta chains in this list originate from one sample, sequenced in a study of blood T cells in healthy people across ages (dated by TCRdb to the mid-2010s). Receptor libraries were prepared by 5' RACE. The reads were generated on an Illumina HiSeq 2500. A second PCR of roughly 6 to 11 cycles was run with a J-beta primer mix and a sample-barcoded 5' primer. The raw public reads went through TCRdb reprocessing: fastp at Q25, MiXCR clone calling, in-frame beta chains kept. One record per CDR3 amino acid sequence lists the most common genes and DNA. Counted in this sample were 700,000 to 850,000 distinct CDR3 sequences; under 40% of them appeared once. Over 10% of the sample comes from the top ten. Sequencing input: blood. These receptors came from a man between 18 and 29 years old in good health.

This chain joins TRBV7-2 and TRBJ2-1; tentative D call: TRBD2 (6 bases). The J call may not be correct, given that the DNA end is closer to TRBJ2-7. CDR1 is SGHTA, CDR2 FQGNSA, per germline. The CDR3 length is 15 residues. CDR3 in amino acids: CASSFTRDSYNEQYF. The CDR3 DNA is TGTGCCAGCAGCTTCACCAGGGACTCCTACAATGAGCAGTACTTC.

About this clonotype: A much larger clonotype is one base distant, so this may be a read error. CDR3 loop: CASSLLGTMNTEAFF. The CDR3 bases are TGTGCCAGCAGTTTACTGGGCACGATGAACACTGAAGCTTTCTTT. This rearrangement joins TRBV12-3 or TRBV12-4 to TRBJ1-1; no clear D. V was pared by 2 bases and J by 0 bases, with 10 bases between. There are 15 residues in the CDR3.

This chain connects TRBV6-2 or TRBV6-3 to TRBJ1-1, with D possibly TRBD1 on 5 matching bases. Trimming pared 6 bases from V and 7 bases from J, leaving 21 bases between. Per germline, CDR1 MNHEY and CDR2 SVGEGT. The CDR3 spans 15 residues. The CDR3 reads CASSRNAGTLSEAFF. The CDR3 DNA follows: TGTGCCAGCAGCAGAAATGCCGGGACGTTAAGTGAAGCTTTCTTT.

This chain joins TRBV29-1 and TRBJ1-3; D unresolved. The V and J ends lost 0 bases and 4 bases respectively, with 19 bases between them. The CDR3 is 17 residues long. Germline V CDR1 and CDR2: SQVTM, ANQGSEA. The CDR3 sequence is CSVEDPETELSGNTIYF. The CDR3 nucleotides read TGCAGCGTTGAAGATCCCGAGACTGAACTCTCAGGAAACACCATATATTTT. The variable domain in full, completed from reference TRBV29-1 and TRBJ1-3, reads SAVISQKPSRDICQRGTSLTIQCQVDSQVTMMFWYRQQPGQSLTLIATANQGSEATYESGFVIDKFPISRPNLTFSTLTVSNMSPEDSSIYLCSVEDPETELSGNTIYFGEGSWLTVV.

The CDR3 DNA reads as TGTGCCAGCAGCGAAACAGGGGCCTACACTGAAGCTTTCTTT. Its translation: CASSETGAYTEAFF. The chain is built from TRBV6-2 or TRBV6-3 and TRBJ1-1; 7 bases match TRBD1. The CDR3 extends over 14 amino acids. The junction had 7 bases not matched to a gene; V was cut back by 6 bases and J by 3 bases. Germline loops: CDR1 MNHEY, CDR2 SVGEGT.

On this clonotype itself: A read error is possible here, since a much larger clone lies one base away. The chain couples TRBV4-1 to TRBJ2-1; 12 bases are a match to TRBD2. V lost 2 bases and J lost 13; bases outside the gene matches: 9. The CDR3 has 15 amino acids. Germline V CDR1 and CDR2: MGHRA, YSYEKL. The CDR3 spells CASSQTPSGGARQFF. The CDR3 region has the DNA TGCGCCAGCAGCCAAACGCCTAGCGGGGGGGCCCGTCAGTTCTTC.

This chain uses TRBV12-3 or TRBV12-4 with TRBJ2-5; D not certain. The DNA end favors TRBJ2-7, so the J call may be wrong. The length of the CDR3 is 11 residues. CDR3: CASRKRNEQYF. The CDR3 region has the DNA TGTGCCAGCAGGAAAAGAAACGAGCAGTACTTC.

The sample holds many counts of this clonotype. The J gene is TRBJ2-1, the V gene TRBV7-8; D is ambiguous. The CDR3 loop spans 13 amino acids. Between the trimmed V and J ends, which lost 0 bases and 8 bases, there was a span of 8 bases. Germline V gene lookup returns CDR1 SGHVS and CDR2 FQNEAQ. DNA of the CDR3: TGTGCCAGCAGCTTAGCCAAGGTCTATGAGCAGTTCTTC. It specifies CASSLAKVYEQFF.

Comment on this clonotype: A much bigger clone sits one base away, suggesting this may be a read error. The chain has TRBV5-6 and TRBJ2-5; possibly TRBD1 for D (6 bases). The J call may be wrong; the DNA end is better matched by TRBJ2-1. This CDR3 comprises 14 residues. Germline CDR1 is SGHDT and CDR2 is YYEEEE. CDR3 sequence reads: CASSLAGQQETQFF. DNA of the CDR3: TGTGCCAGCAGCTTGGCCGGACAGCAAGAGACCCAGTTCTTC.

This clonotype was seen more than once but under ten times. The CDR3 here is CAISPGTPERRNTIYF. The CDR3 bases are TGTGCCATCAGCCCCGGGACTCCCGAACGTAGAAACACCATATATTTT. The chain joins TRBV10-3 to TRBJ1-3; D is perhaps TRBD1 (5 bases). The CDR3 spans 16 residues. V was shortened by 6 bases and J by 5 bases, with 20 bases between the two germline ends. Germline assignment: CDR1 ENHRY and CDR2 SYGVKD.